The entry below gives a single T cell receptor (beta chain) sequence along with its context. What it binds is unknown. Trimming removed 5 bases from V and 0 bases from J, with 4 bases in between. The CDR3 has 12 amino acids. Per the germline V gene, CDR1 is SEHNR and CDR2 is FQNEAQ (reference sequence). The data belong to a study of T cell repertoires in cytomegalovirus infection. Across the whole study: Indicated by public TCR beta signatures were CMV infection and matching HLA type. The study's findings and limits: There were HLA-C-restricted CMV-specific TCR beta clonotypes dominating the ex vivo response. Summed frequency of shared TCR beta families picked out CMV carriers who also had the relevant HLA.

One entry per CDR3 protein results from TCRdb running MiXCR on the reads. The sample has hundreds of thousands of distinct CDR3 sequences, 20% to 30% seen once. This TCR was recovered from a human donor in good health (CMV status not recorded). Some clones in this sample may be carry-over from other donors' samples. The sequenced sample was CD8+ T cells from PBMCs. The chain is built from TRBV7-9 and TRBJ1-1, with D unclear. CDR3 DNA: TGTGCCAGCAGCGACATGAACACTGAAGCTTTCTTT. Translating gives CASSDMNTEAFF.